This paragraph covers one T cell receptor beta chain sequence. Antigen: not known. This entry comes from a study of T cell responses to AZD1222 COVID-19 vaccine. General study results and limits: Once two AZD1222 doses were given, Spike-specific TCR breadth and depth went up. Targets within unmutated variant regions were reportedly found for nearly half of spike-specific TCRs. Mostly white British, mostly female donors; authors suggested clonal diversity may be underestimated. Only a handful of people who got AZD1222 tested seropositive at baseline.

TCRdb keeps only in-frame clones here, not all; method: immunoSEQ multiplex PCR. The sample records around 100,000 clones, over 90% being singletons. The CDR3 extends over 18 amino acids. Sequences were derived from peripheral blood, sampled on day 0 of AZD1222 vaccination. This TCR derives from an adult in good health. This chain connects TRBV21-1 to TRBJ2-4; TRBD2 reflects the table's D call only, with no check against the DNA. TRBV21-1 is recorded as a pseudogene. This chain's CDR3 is CASSKAAPSGETKNIQYF. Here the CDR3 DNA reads TGTGCCAGCAGCAAAGCGGCTCCTAGCGGGGAGACCAAAAACATTCAGTACTTC.